This passage covers 6 T cell receptor beta chains from one sample sequenced in a study of beta chain features in type 1 diabetes. The whole isolated RNA underwent reverse transcription, so sequencing captured expressed TCRB transcripts. The assay was immunoSEQ multiplex PCR, and TCRdb's table has in-frame clones only and misses some. The table has 300,000 or so clones, roughly 8% seen once. Sequencing was done on a sample of central memory CD4+ T cells from blood. The receptors stem from a woman younger than 35 in good health.

This clone was seen a few times. The chain joins TRBV4-2 to TRBJ1-3; D is uncertain. There are 15 residues in the CDR3. Germline assignment: CDR1 LGHNA and CDR2 YNFKEQ. V shed 1 base and J shed 0 bases, with 7 bases lying between them. CDR3 in DNA: TGTGCCAGCAGCCAAGCGGGGTACTCTGGAAACACCATATATTTT. Residues: CASSQAGYSGNTIYF.

This clone was counted between two and nine times. This chain's CDR3 is CAISPGGGGRRETQYF. The CDR3 DNA reads as TGTGCCATCAGTCCTGGGGGAGGGGGGCGCCGGGAGACCCAGTACTTC. This chain uses TRBV10-3 with TRBJ2-5; D is possibly TRBD2 (7 bases). V was shortened by 5 bases and J by 5 bases, with 21 bases between the two germline ends. There are 16 residues in the CDR3. CDR1 and CDR2 (germline): ENHRY, SYGVKD.

This clone was found a few times. The chain combines TRBV7-2 with TRBJ2-1; 7 bases line up with TRBD2. Looked up from germline, CDR1 is SGHTA and CDR2 is FQGNSA. V dropped 5 bases and J dropped 3; count of bases not matched to a gene: 7. The CDR3 has 15 amino acids. The CDR3 region is CASSQTGTIYNEQFF. As DNA, the CDR3 is TGTGCCAGCAGCCAAACCGGGACTATCTACAATGAGCAGTTCTTC.

This clone was seen a few times. This chain links TRBV19 with TRBJ2-1, with TRBD1 as a possible D gene (6 bases). Trimming removed 2 bases from V and 3 bases from J, with 11 bases in between. The CDR3 is 15 amino acids. In germline, CDR1 is LNHDA, CDR2 SQIVND (reference sequence). The CDR3 region is CASSILQGNYNEQFF. For the CDR3, the DNA is TGTGCCAGTAGTATATTACAGGGAAACTACAATGAGCAGTTCTTC.

CDR3 region: CASSLDAGQGLSGELFF. Written as DNA, the CDR3 is TGTGCCAGCAGCTTGGATGCAGGACAGGGGCTTTCCGGGGAGCTGTTTTTT. This chain links TRBV5-4 with TRBJ2-2; TRBD1 aligns across 9 bases. The CDR3 consists of 17 residues. Germline CDR1 SGHNT, CDR2 YYREEE (reference sequence). V was clipped by 0 bases and J by 6 bases; unmatched bases: 9.

This clone has a handful of counts. The chain joins TRBV6-5 to TRBJ2-3; 8 nucleotides align to TRBD2. The CDR3 totals 12 residues. From germline, CDR1 is MNHEY and CDR2 SVGAGI. V was clipped by 5 bases and J by 5 bases; unmatched bases: 0. CDR3 coding DNA: TGTGCCAGCAGTAGCGGGAGAGATACGCAGTATTTT. Translating gives CASSSGRDTQYF.